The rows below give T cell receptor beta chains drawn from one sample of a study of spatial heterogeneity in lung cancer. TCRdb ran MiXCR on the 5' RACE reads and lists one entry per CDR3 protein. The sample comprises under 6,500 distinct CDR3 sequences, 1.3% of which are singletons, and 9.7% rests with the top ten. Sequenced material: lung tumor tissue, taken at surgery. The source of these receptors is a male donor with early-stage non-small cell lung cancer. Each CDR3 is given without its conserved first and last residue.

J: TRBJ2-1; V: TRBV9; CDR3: ASSVSGIGHNEQF
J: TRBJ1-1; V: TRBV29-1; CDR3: SVVGTENTEAF
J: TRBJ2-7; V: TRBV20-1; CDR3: SASLGSVRPIYEQY
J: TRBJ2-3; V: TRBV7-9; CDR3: ATTPPGVSTDTQY
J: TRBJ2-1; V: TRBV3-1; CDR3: ASSPVAGAEQF
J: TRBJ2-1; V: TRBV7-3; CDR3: ASSLAGGNNEQF
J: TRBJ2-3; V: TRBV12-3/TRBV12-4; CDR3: ASRAGRGERTDTQY
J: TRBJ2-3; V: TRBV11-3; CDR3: ASSLDGRGLGPDTQY
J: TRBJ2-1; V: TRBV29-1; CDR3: SVGQGAWNEQF
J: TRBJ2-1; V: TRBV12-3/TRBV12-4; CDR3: ASSFGTGRYNEQF
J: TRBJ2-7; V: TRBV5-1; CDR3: ASSLRQGASEQY
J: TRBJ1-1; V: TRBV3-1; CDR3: ASSPTGGTTEAF
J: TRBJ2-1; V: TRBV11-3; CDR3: ASSSGYNEQF
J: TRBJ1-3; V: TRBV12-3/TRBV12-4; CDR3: ASSPSTSGNTIY
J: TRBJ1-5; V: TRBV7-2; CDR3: ASSFDSLNQPQH
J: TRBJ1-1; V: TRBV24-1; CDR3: ATSDSGTGGQAF
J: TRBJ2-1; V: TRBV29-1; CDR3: SVRIPLYNEQF
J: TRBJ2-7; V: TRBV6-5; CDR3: ASSLTTTYEQY
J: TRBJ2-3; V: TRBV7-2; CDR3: ASSLDLAEYTDTQY
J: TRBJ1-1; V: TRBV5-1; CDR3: ASSPGQAEAF
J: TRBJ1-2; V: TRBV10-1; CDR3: ASSESQGRGYT
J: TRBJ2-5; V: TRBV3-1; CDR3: ASSHNAQETQY
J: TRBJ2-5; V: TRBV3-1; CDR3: ASSPPLQGARRETQY
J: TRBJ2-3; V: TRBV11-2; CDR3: ASSLRGSFTDTQY
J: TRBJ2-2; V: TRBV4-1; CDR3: ASSQVINTGELF
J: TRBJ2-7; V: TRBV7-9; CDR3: ASTREGDEQY
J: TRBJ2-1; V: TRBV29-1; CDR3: SVEGEGTGSYNEQF
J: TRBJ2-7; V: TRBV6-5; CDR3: ASSFGTELRAQY
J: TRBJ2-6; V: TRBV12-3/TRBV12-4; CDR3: ASSLGAAGANVLT
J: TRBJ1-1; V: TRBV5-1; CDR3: ASSLAGRTEAF
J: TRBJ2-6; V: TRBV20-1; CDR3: SAGGPLSGANVLT
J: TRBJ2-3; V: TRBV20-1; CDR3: SAPYGTSGADTQY
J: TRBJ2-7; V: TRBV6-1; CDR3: ASSGQQSTVISGEQY
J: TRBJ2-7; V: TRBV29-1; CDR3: SVGASGTSRTGQY
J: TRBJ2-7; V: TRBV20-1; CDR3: SAQNGDRAYEQY
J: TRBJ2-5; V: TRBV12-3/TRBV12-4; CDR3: ASSLSLGGRETQY
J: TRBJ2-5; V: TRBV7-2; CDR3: ASSLGLAGKETQY
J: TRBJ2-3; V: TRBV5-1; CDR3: ASSFPSGGTDTQY
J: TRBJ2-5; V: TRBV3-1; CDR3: ASSVGTSQSLRQETQY